The clone carrying this TCR beta chain was seen a few times. Its antigen is currently unknown. The data stem from a study of T-cell reconstitution after alpha-beta-depleted transplantation in children. V lost 0 bases and J 2 bases, leaving 11 bases between the germline ends. The CDR3 is made up of 15 amino acids. CDR1 and CDR2 (germline): SEHNR, FQNEAQ (reference sequence). Preparation of the TCRbeta library used unique molecular identifiers. From the PCR reads, TCRdb called clonotypes with MiXCR, one entry per CDR3 protein. This sample yields some 830,000 distinct CDR3 sequences, of which roughly 16% are seen a single time; around 5.3% belongs to the top ten. Notes on the study in general: TCRbeta diversity was high at day 60 in some patients (a result of surviving recipient T cells and thymic progenitors). The study reportedly traced alpha-beta T cells about two months after transplant to several hundred expanded graft clones.

This chain links TRBV7-9 with TRBJ2-7; TRBD1 might be the D (5 bases). Sequencing used PBMCs, mostly from graft donor cells, obtained 360 days after TCRalphabeta/CD19-depleted stem cell transplant. The origin of this receptor is a male patient younger than 18 who had a stem cell transplant for acute lymphoblastic leukemia, so the T cells may come from the graft donor. The CDR3 sequence: CASSLAQGLAYEQYF. The DNA for the CDR3 is TGTGCCAGCAGCTTAGCGCAGGGATTAGCCTACGAGCAGTACTTC. Complete variable domain (other parts from reference TRBV7-9 and TRBJ2-7): DTGVSQNPRHKITKRGQNVTFRCDPISEHNRLYWYRQTLGQGPEFLTYFQNEAQLEKSRLLSDRFSAERPKGSFSTLEIQRTEQGDSAMYLCASSLAQGLAYEQYFGPGTRLTVT.